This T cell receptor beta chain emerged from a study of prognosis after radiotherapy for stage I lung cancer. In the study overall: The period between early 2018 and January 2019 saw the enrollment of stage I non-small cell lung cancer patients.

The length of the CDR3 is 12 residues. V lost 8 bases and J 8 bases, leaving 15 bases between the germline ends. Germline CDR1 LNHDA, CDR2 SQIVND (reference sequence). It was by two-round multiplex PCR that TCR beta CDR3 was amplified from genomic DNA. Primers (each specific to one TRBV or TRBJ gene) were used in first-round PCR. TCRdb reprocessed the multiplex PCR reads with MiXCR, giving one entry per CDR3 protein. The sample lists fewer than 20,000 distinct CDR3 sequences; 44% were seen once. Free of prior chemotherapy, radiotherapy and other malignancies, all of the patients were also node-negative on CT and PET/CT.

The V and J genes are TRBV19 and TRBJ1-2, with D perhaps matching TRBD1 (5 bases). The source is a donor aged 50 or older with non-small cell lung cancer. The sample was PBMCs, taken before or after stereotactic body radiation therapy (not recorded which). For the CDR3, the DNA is TGTGCCAGTCCCCAAACCAGGGCCGGCTACACCTTC. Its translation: CASPQTRAGYTF.